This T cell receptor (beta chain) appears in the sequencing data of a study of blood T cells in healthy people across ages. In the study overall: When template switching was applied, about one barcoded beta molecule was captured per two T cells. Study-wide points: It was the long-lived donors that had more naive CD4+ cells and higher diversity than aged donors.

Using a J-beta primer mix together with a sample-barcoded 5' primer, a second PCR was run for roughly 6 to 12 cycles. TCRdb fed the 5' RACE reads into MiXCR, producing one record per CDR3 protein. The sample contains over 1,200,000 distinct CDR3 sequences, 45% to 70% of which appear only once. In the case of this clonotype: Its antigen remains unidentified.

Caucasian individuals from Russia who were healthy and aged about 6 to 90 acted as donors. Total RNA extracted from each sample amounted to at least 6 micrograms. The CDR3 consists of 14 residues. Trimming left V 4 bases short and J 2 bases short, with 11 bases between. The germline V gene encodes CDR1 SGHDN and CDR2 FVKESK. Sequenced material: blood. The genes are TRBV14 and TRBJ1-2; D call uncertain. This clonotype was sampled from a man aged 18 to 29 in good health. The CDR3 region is CASSRVDGNYGYTF. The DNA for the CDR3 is TGTGCCAGCAGCCGGGTGGACGGAAACTATGGCTACACCTTC.